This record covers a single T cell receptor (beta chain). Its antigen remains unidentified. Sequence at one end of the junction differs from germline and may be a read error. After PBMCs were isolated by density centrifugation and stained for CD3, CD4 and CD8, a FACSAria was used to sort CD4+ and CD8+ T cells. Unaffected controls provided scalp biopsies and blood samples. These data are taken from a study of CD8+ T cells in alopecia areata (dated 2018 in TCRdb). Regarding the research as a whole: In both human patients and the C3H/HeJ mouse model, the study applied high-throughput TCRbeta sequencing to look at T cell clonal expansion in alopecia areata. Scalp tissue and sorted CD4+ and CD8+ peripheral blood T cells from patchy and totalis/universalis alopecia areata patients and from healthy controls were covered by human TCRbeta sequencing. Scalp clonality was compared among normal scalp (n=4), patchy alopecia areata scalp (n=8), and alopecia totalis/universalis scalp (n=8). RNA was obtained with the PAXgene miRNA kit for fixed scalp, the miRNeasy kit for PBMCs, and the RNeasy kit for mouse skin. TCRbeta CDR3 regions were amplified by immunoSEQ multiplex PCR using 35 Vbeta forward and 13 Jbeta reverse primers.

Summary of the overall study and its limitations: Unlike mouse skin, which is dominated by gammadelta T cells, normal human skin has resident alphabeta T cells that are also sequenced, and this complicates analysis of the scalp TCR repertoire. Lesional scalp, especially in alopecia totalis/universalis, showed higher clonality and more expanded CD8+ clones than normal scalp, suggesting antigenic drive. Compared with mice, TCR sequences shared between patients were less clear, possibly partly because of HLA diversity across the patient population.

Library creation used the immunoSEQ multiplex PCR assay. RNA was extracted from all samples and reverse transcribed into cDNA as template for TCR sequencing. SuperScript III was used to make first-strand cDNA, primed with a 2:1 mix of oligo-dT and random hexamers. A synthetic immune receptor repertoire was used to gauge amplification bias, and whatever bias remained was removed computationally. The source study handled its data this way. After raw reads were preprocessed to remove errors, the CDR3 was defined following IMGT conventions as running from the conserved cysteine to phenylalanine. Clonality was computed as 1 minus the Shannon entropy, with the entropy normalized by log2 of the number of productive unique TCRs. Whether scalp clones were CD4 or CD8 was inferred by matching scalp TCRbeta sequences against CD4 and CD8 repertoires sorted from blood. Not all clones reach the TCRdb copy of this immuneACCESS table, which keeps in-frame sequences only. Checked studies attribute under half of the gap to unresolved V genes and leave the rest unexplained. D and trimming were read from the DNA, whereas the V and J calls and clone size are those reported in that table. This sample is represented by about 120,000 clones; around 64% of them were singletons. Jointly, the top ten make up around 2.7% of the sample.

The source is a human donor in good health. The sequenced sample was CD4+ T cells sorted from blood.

The CDR3 protein sequence reads: CASSLFYGYTF. The base sequence is TGTGCCAGCAGCTTATTCTATGGCTACACCTTC. Here the chain combines TRBV28 and TRBJ1-2, with the D gene not confidently named. The germline V gene provides CDR1 MDHEN and CDR2 SYDVKM. CDR3 length: 11 amino acids, cysteine to phenylalanine. Only the CDR3 part of the read is kept: 33 bases, read in frame from the first base.